Sequencing of this T cell receptor (beta chain) was carried out in a study of cytomegalovirus exposure and HLA in healthy donors. At the level of the study: Inside one of the first data releases sat about 91 million unique TCRs taken from HLA-typed donors.

Germline V CDR1 and CDR2: SGHNT, YYREEE (reference sequence). J lost 6 bases, V lost 3 bases, and 10 bases had no gene match. The CDR3 is 16 amino acids. Whole-study findings and limits: The study recorded over 150 TCR beta chains that were cytomegalovirus-associated. When a later analysis was performed, an Asian-associated ancestry cluster reportedly had fewer N-insertions than the approximately 680-donor mean.

To note about this clone: Its antigen is still unknown.

Donors were nominally healthy when sampled, though unrecorded immune exposures were likely. A multiplex PCR was run with 60 Vbeta primers and 13 Jbeta primers. Some clones are missing from TCRdb's copy, which holds only in-frame ones; the method was immunoSEQ multiplex PCR. The sample carries some 150,000 clones, around a tenth recorded once. This receptor was taken from a male donor in good health and CMV-seronegative. The source material was PBMCs. The V and J genes are TRBV5-4 and TRBJ2-1, with 9 nucleotides matching TRBD2. CDR3 in DNA: TGTGCCAGCAGCTCGGGACTAGCTCAGAACGCCAATGAGCAGTTCTTC. Translated, it gives CASSSGLAQNANEQFF.